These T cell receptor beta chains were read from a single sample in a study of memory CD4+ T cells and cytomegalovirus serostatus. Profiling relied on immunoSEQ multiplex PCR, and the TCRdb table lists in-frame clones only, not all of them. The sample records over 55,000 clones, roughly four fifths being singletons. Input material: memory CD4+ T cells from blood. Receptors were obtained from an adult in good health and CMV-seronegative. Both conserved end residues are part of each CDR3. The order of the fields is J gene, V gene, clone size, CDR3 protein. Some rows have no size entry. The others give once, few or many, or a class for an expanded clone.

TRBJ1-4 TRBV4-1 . CASSAQQGFNEKLFF
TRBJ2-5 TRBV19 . CASSPLTPTGQETQYF
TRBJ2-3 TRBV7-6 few CASSFGFKDTQYF
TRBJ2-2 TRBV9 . CASSVGGLTGELFF
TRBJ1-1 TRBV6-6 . CASSYDRPEAFF
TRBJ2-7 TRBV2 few CASSIGQKLEQYF
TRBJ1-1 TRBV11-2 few CASSLGARGTEAFF
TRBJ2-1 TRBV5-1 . CASSSTRGVSYNEQFF
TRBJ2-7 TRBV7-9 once CASSKGGSSYEQYF
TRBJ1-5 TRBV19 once CASSIGGGSNQPQHF
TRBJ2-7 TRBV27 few CASSLRPVEAYEQYF
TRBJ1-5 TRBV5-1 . CASSLEVGVQPQHF
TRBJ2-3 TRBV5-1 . CASRRRQGGTDTQYF
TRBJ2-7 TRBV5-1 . CASSFLGPHEQYF
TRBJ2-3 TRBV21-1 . CATPNRGDTQYF
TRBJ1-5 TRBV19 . CASSGPGTNQPQHF